These T cell receptor beta chains were read from a single sample in a study of cytomegalovirus exposure and HLA in healthy donors. The assay was immunoSEQ multiplex PCR, and TCRdb's table has in-frame clones only and misses some. Of more than 150,000 clones in the sample, about 88% are singletons; the top ten hold 0.2% to 0.3%. Sequences were obtained from PBMCs. All receptors come from a girl less than two years old in good health and CMV-seronegative. The CDR3 runs from the conserved cysteine through the conserved F or W. Fields, in order: clone size, D gene, J gene, V gene, CDR3 DNA, CDR3 protein. The D gene is left open where the match is weak. Not every row has a clone size; where given, it reads once, few, many or a size class.

size: -
D: TRBD2
J: TRBJ2-7
V: TRBV7-2
DNA: TGTGCCAGCAGCTTAGTGGCGGGAGTGCCCGAGCAGTACTTC
CDR3: CASSLVAGVPEQYF

size: -
D: -
J: TRBJ2-2
V: TRBV15
DNA: TGTGCCACCAGCAGTCACCACTTGACAGAGTACACCGGGGAGCTGTTTTTT
CDR3: CATSSHHLTEYTGELFF

size: -
D: -
J: TRBJ1-1
V: TRBV11-2
DNA: TGTGCCAGCAGCCGGGGGACTAACACTGAAGCTTTCTTT
CDR3: CASSRGTNTEAFF

size: -
D: -
J: TRBJ2-7
V: TRBV6-5
DNA: TGTGCCAGCAGTTACGACCAACAGGTCTACGAGCAGTACTTC
CDR3: CASSYDQQVYEQYF

size: -
D: -
J: TRBJ2-2
V: TRBV4-1
DNA: TGCGCCAGCAGCCAAGTTGGTAACGGGTCGCCGGGGGAGCTGTTTTTT
CDR3: CASSQVGNGSPGELFF

size: -
D: TRBD1
J: TRBJ2-5
V: TRBV7-3
DNA: TGTGCCAGCAGCCCGAGGGGGCGGTACCAAGAGACCCAGTACTTC
CDR3: CASSPRGRYQETQYF

size: once
D: TRBD1
J: TRBJ2-7
V: TRBV5-1
DNA: TGCGCCAGCAGCTTACACAGGGGGGTCCCCTACGAGCAGTACTTC
CDR3: CASSLHRGVPYEQYF

size: -
D: -
J: TRBJ1-6
V: TRBV27
DNA: TGTGCCAGCAGCGAACAGGTCTATAATTCACCCCTCCACTTT
CDR3: CASSEQVYNSPLHF

size: once
D: -
J: TRBJ2-3
V: TRBV5-6
DNA: TGTGCCAGCAGCGCAGACACAGATACGCAGTATTTT
CDR3: CASSADTDTQYF

size: -
D: TRBD2
J: TRBJ2-7
V: TRBV4-3
DNA: TGCGCCAGCAGCCATGGCGTCGGGACAAGGGGGCTAGCGGGAGTTCACGAGCAGTACTTC
CDR3: CASSHGVGTRGLAGVHEQYF

size: -
D: TRBD1
J: TRBJ1-5
V: TRBV4-2
DNA: TGTGCCAGCAGCCAAGGGGGGACAGGGTATCAGCCCCAGCATTTT
CDR3: CASSQGGTGYQPQHF